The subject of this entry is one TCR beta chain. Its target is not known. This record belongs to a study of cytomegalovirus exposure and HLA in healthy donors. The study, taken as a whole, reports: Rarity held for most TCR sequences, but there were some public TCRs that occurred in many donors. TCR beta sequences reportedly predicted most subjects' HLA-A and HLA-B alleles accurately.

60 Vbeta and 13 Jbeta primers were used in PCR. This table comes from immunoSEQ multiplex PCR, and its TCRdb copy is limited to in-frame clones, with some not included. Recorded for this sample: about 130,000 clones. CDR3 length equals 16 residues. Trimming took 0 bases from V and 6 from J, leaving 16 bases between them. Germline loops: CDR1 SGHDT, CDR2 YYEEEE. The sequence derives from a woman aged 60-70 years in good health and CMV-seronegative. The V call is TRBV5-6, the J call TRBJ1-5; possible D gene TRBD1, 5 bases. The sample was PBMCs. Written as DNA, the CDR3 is TGTGCCAGCAGCTTGGCCCAGGGCCGTCTGTCTCAGCCCCAGCATTTT. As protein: CASSLAQGRLSQPQHF.